This T cell receptor beta chain comes out of a study of glioma-infiltrating T cells. The iRepertoire nested amplicon-rescue multiplex PCR amplified TCR alpha and beta CDR3s from RNA. Via MiXCR, TCRdb re-called the multiplex PCR reads, giving one row per CDR3 protein. The repertoire holds 9,500 to 13,000 distinct CDR3 sequences, under 60% seen once, with about a fifth in the top ten. This clonotype is labeled medium-sized. The antigen remains unidentified. Points from the study as a whole: Above-expected tissue-blood divergence occurred in all gliomas, most in low-grade ones.

V was clipped by 0 bases and J by 2 bases, with 8 bases between them. This CDR3 spans 14 amino acids. Germline lookup yields CDR1 SGHTA and CDR2 FQGNSA. The source of this sequence is a human donor with low-grade glioma or glioblastoma, undergoing nonglioma brain surgery, or in good health (not recorded which). The sequenced sample was glioma tissue, nonneoplastic brain tissue, or PBMCs (not recorded which). The V call is TRBV7-2, the J call TRBJ2-7, with D possibly TRBD1 on 5 matching bases. In DNA, the CDR3 is TGTGCCAGCAGCTTAGCAGGGGCTACCTACGAGCAGTACTTC. This gives the protein CASSLAGATYEQYF.